The 10 T cell receptor beta chains in this list originate from one sample, sequenced in a study of tumor-infiltrating lymphocytes in glioblastoma multiforme. TCR beta libraries were built from RNA through three nested multiplex PCR rounds using modified ARM-PCR. TCRdb reprocessed the multiplex PCR reads via MiXCR and lists one record per CDR3 protein. The data hold approximately 20,000 distinct CDR3 sequences, with just under 70% observed a single time. Sequencing used peripheral blood. These receptors all stem from a male donor with glioblastoma.

This chain connects TRBV11-2 to TRBJ2-1; 9 bases map to TRBD1. V lost 8 bases to trimming and J lost 9 bases; unmatched junction nucleotides: 17. The CDR3 spans 16 residues. Germline V CDR1 and CDR2: SGHAT, FQNNGV. The CDR3 DNA reads TGTGCCAGCGGCAGCGACAGGGGGAAGGTCAACATTGAGCAGTTCTTC. Its translation is CASGSDRGKVNIEQFF. The whole variable domain, remainder taken from reference TRBV11-2 and TRBJ2-1, is EAGVAQSPRYKIIEKRQSVAFWCNPISGHATLYWYQQILGQGPKLLIQFQNNGVVDDSQLPKDRFSAERLKGVDSTLKIQPAKLEDSAVYLCASGSDRGKVNIEQFFGPGTRLTVL.

On this clonotype: Relative to the germline gene, one junction end is altered; a read error may explain this. The rearrangement links TRBV11-2 to TRBJ1-1; D not resolved. Germline V gene data show CDR1 as SGHAT and CDR2 as FQNNGV. The CDR3 has 16 amino acids. For the CDR3, the DNA is TGTGCCAGCAGCTTACTCCAACAGCGGCTGGACGCTGAATCTTTCTTT. Translating gives CASSLLQQRLDAESFF.

In the case of this clonotype: A read error may explain this, as a much larger clone is one base away. The chain employs TRBV30 and TRBJ2-3; 13 bases map to TRBD2. The junction had 6 bases not matched to a gene; V was cut back by 6 bases and J by 3 bases. This CDR3 region has 15 residues. CDR1 and CDR2 from the germline V gene are GTSNPN and SVGIG (reference sequence). The CDR3 region has the DNA TGTGCCTGTAGTACACTAGCGGGAGGGACAGATACGCAGTATTTT. It specifies CACSTLAGGTDTQYF.

With respect to this clonotype: Mismatch with germline at one junction end may stem from a read error. This sequence joins TRBV11-2 and TRBJ1-1; D unclear. The CDR3 spans 15 residues. The germline V gene encodes CDR1 SGHAT and CDR2 FQNNGV. The CDR3: CASSSWRDRHTEALF. In nucleotides, the CDR3 is TGTGCCAGCAGCTCCTGGAGGGATAGGCACACTGAAGCTCTCTTT.

This chain uses TRBV5-1 with TRBJ2-5; 7 bases match TRBD2. Germline V lookup: CDR1 SGHRS, CDR2 YFSETQ. CDR3 length equals 14 residues. Losses at the gene ends were 0 bases for V and 4 bases for J; bases not matched to a gene: 3. CDR3: CASSLVRGTETQYF. CDR3 nucleotide sequence: TGCGCCAGCAGCTTGGTGCGGGGGACAGAGACCCAGTACTTC. Full variable domain (outside the CDR3, taken from reference TRBV5-1 and TRBJ2-5): KAGVTQTPRYLIKTRGQQVTLSCSPISGHRSVSWYQQTPGQGLQFLFEYFSETQRNKGNFPGRFSGRQFSNSRSEMNVSTLELGDSALYLCASSLVRGTETQYFGPGTRLLVL.

J is TRBJ1-6 and V is TRBV12-3 or TRBV12-4; possible D gene TRBD1, 6 bases. Trimming cost V 4 bases and J 6 bases, with 13 bases left between them. The CDR3 runs 15 residues. The CDR3: CASSSRTEFNSPLHF. CDR3 DNA sequence: TGTGCCAGCAGTTCTAGGACAGAATTTAATTCACCCCTCCACTTT.

This clonotype showed up many times. This chain uses TRBV6-2 or TRBV6-3 with TRBJ2-5; D possibly corresponds to TRBD2 (5 bases). This CDR3 has 13 amino acids. CDR1 and CDR2 from the germline V gene are MNHEY and SVGEGT. Deletions cut 0 bases from V and 5 bases from J, with 7 bases between. CDR3 sequence reads: CASSYSRRETQYF. The CDR3 bases are TGTGCCAGCAGTTACTCACGGAGGGAGACCCAGTACTTC.

On this clonotype itself: A much larger clone differs from this one at a single base, so this may be a read error. It is likely a read error, because the conserved phenylalanine at the end of the CDR3 is missing. The chain recombines TRBV5-1 with TRBJ2-3, with 7 bases matching TRBD2. The germline gives CDR1 SGHRS, CDR2 YFSETQ. The length of the CDR3 is 16 residues. V shed 4 bases, J shed 4 bases, and the junction held 12 bases outside the gene matches. CDR3 bases: TGCGCCAGCAGCCGACTCGGAGCGGGATTATCAGATACGCAGTATTCT. Translation gives CASSRLGAGLSDTQYS.

The chain couples TRBV6-1 to TRBJ2-1; tentative D call: TRBD1 (6 bases). The CDR3 is made up of 15 amino acids. Deletions cut 6 bases from V and 4 bases from J, with 16 bases between. Germline V gives CDR1 MNHNS, CDR2 SASEGT. The CDR3, as DNA: TGTGCCAGCAGCGGGTGCAGGGGACCTTACAATGAGCAGTTCTTC. Its translation is CASSGCRGPYNEQFF.

The chain combines TRBV20-1 with TRBJ2-7; D not resolved. Germline assignment: CDR1 DFQATT and CDR2 SNEGSKA (reference sequence). The length of the CDR3 is 13 residues. The CDR3 reads CSAPTPRYYEQYF. The CDR3 coding sequence is TGCAGCGCCCCTACTCCACGGTACTACGAGCAGTACTTC.